This TCR beta chain was identified during a study of T cell responses to AZD1222 COVID-19 vaccine. As for this clone: The antigen is unknown.

Study results and caveats: The repertoires were collected only after the peak T cell response.

Germline CDR1 reads MNHEY; CDR2 reads SVGAGI. CDR3 length: 14 amino acids. Trimming removed 8 bases from V and 2 bases from J, with 16 bases in between. Method: immunoSEQ multiplex PCR; TCRdb's copy keeps in-frame clones and lacks some. The table has 95,000 to 110,000 clones, 90% seen once. V gene TRBV6-5 combines with J gene TRBJ2-7; a possible D gene is TRBD1 (6 bases). The source material was peripheral blood, sampled on day 0 of AZD1222 vaccination. This receptor was taken from an adult in good health. The CDR3 DNA is TGTGCCAGCCGCAAACCGGGACAAACCTACGAGCAGTACTTC. Amino acids: CASRKPGQTYEQYF.